The clone carrying this T cell receptor beta chain was detected once. This sample is part of a study of control samples from healthy donors and cancer patients. Profiling relied on immunoSEQ multiplex PCR, and the TCRdb table lists in-frame clones only, not all of them. The table lists over 100,000 clones, roughly 89% of them singletons. Germline V gene data show CDR1 as SGHRS and CDR2 as YFSETQ. CDR3 length equals 14 residues. The V end was cut by 2 bases, the J end by 5 bases, with 12 bases between. The TCR was taken from a woman aged 50 to 65 in good health. This chain uses TRBV5-1 with TRBJ2-3; tentatively, D is TRBD1 or TRBD2 (6 bases each). The sequenced sample was blood. CDR3: CASSLRGAIDTQYF. Here the CDR3 DNA reads TGCGCCAGCAGCTTAAGGGGGGCTATAGATACGCAGTATTTT.